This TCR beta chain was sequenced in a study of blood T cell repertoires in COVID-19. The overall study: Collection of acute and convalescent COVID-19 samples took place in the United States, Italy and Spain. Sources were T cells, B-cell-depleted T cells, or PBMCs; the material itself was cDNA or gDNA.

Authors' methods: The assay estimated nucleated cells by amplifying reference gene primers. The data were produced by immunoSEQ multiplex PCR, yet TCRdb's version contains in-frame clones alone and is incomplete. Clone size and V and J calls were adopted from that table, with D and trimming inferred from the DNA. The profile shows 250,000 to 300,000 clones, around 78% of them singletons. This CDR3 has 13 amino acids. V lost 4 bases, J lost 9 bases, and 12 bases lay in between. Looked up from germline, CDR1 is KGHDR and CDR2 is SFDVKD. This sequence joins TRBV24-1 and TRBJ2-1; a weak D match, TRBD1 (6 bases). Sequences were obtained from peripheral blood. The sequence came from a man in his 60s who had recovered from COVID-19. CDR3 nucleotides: TGTGCCACCAGTGAAGGGGGACGGGGTGAGCAGTTCTTC. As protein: CATSEGGRGEQFF.